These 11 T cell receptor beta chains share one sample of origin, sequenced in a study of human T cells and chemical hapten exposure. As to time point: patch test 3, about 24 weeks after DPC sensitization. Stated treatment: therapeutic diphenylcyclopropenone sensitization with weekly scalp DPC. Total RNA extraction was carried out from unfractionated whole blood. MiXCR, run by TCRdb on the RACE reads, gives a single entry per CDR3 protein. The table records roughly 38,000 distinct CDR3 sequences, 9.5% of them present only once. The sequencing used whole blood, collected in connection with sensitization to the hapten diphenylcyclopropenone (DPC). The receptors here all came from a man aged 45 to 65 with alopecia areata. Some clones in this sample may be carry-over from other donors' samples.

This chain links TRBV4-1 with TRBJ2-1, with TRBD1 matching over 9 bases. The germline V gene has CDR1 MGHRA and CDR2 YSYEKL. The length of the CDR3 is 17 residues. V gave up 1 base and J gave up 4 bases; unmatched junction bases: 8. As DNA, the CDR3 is TGCGCCAGCAGCCAAGGGACCGGGACAGGGACTTACAATGAGCAGTTCTTC. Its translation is CASSQGTGTGTYNEQFF.

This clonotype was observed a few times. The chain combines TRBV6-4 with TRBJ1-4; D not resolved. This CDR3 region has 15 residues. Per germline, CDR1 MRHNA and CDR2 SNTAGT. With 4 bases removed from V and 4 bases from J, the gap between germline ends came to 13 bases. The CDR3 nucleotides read TGTGCCAGCAGTGCAGAATTTGGTAATAATGAAAAACTGTTTTTT. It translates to CASSAEFGNNEKLFF.

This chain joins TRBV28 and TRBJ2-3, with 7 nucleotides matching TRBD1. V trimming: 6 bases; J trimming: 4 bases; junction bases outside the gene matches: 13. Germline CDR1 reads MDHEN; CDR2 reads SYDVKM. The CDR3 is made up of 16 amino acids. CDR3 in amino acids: CASRSTGVGISDTQYF. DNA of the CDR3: TGTGCCAGCAGATCCACAGGGGTAGGGATCTCAGATACGCAGTATTTT. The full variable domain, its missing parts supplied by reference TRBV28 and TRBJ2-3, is DVKVTQSSRYLVKRTGEKVFLECVQDMDHENMFWYRQDPGLGLRLIYFSYDVKMKEKGDIPEGYSVSREKKERFSLILESASTNQTSMYLCASRSTGVGISDTQYFGPGTRLTVL.

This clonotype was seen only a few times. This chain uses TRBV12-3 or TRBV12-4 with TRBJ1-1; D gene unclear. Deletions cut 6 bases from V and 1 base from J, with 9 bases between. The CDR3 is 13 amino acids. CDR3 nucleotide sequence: TGTGCCAGCAGACTTATGCAGAACACTGAAGCTTTCTTT. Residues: CASRLMQNTEAFF.

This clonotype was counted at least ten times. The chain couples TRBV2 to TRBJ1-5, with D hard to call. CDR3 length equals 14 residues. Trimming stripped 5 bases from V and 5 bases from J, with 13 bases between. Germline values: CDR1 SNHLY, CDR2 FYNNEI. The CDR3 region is CASSKGRVYQPQHF. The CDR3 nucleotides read TGTGCCAGCAGTAAAGGGAGGGTGTATCAGCCCCAGCATTTT.

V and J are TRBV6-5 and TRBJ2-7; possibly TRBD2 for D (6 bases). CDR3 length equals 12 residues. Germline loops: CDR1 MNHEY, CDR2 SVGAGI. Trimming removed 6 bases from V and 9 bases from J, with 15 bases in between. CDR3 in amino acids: CASSPGMGGQYF. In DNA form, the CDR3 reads TGTGCCAGCAGCCCCGGGATGGGGGGGCAGTACTTC.

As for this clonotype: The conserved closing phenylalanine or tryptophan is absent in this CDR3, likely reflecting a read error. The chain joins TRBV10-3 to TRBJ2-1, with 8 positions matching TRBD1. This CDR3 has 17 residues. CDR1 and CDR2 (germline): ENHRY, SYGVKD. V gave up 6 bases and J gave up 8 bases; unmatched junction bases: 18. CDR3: CAIRAPQDRAVSDEQFY. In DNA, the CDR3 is TGTGCCATCAGGGCCCCTCAGGACAGGGCAGTGAGCGATGAGCAGTTCTAC.

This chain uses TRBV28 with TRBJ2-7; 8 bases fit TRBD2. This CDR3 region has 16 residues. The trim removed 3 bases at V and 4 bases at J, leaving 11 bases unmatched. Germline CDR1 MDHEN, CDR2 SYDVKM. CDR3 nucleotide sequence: TGTGCCAGCAGTTTTGTCGGAGGACTAGCCGATTACGAGCAGTACTTC. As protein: CASSFVGGLADYEQYF.

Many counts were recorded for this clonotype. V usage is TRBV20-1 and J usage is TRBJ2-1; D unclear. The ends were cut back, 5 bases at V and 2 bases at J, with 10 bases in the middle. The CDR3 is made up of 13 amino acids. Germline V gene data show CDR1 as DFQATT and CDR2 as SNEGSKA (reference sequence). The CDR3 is CSAPESPYNEQFF. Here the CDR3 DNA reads TGCAGTGCTCCGGAGTCTCCCTACAATGAGCAGTTCTTC.

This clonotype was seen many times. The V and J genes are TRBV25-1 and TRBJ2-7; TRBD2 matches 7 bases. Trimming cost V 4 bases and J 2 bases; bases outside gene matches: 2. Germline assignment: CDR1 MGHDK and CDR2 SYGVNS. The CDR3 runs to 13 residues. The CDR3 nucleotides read TGTGCCAGCAGTGGGAGCGGGACCTACGAGCAGTACTTC. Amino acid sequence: CASSGSGTYEQYF.

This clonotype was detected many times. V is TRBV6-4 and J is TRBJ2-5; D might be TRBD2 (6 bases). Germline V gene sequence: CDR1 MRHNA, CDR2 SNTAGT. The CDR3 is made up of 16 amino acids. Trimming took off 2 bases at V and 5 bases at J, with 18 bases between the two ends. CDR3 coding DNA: TGTGCCAGCAGTGACGAGGCCGGGCTCCTAGCGGAGACCCAGTACTTC. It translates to CASSDEAGLLAETQYF.